Listed below are T cell receptor beta chains from one sample, sequenced in a study of T cell changes during pregnancy in multiple sclerosis. Here immunoSEQ multiplex PCR was the method, and the copy in TCRdb shows in-frame clones only, minus some. The sample includes over 30,000 clones, roughly 90% of them seen just once. The input for sequencing was CD8+ T cells from peripheral blood mononuclear cells, taken in the third trimester of pregnancy. These receptors were obtained from a female donor with multiple sclerosis, enrolled in a pregnancy study. Each CDR3 is given with its conserved first and last residue. The order of the fields is clone size, V gene, J gene, D gene, CDR3 DNA, CDR3 protein. The D gene is left open where the match is weak. Rows give clone size only sometimes, using once, few, many, or a class for an expanded clone.

abundance: .
v_gene: TRBV4-3
j_gene: TRBJ1-5
d_gene: .
CDR3nt: TGCGCCAGCAGCCAAGTACATGGCAATCAGCCCCAGCATTTT
CDR3aa: CASSQVHGNQPQHF

abundance: once
v_gene: TRBV11-2
j_gene: TRBJ1-5
d_gene: .
CDR3nt: TGTGCCAGCAGCTTAACGCCGAAGAGGCCCCAGCATTTT
CDR3aa: CASSLTPKRPQHF

abundance: .
v_gene: TRBV5-1
j_gene: TRBJ2-2
d_gene: .
CDR3nt: TGCGCCAGCAGCTTGAAACCCAGGCCCGGCGGGGAGCTGTTTTTT
CDR3aa: CASSLKPRPGGELFF

abundance: .
v_gene: TRBV6-1
j_gene: TRBJ1-5
d_gene: .
CDR3nt: TGTGCCAGCAGCGAACCTTATAGCAATCAGCCCCAGCATTTT
CDR3aa: CASSEPYSNQPQHF

abundance: .
v_gene: TRBV9
j_gene: TRBJ2-3
d_gene: TRBD2
CDR3nt: TGTGCCAGCACCCAACTAGCGGGGGGACCCCATCCGCAGTATTTT
CDR3aa: CASTQLAGGPHPQYF

abundance: .
v_gene: TRBV7-9
j_gene: TRBJ1-4
d_gene: .
CDR3nt: TGTGCCAGCACCTGGACAGCAACTAATGAAAAACTGTTTTTT
CDR3aa: CASTWTATNEKLFF

abundance: .
v_gene: TRBV29-1
j_gene: TRBJ1-1
d_gene: .
CDR3nt: TGCAGCGTTGATGCGGGCACAAGGGGGACTTTCTTT
CDR3aa: CSVDAGTRGTFF

abundance: .
v_gene: TRBV5-6
j_gene: TRBJ2-7
d_gene: TRBD2
CDR3nt: TGTGCCAGCAGCTCTCCCCAGCGGGGCCACGAGCAGTACTTC
CDR3aa: CASSSPQRGHEQYF

abundance: .
v_gene: TRBV11-2
j_gene: TRBJ2-7
d_gene: .
CDR3nt: TGTGCCAGCAGCCCCCTCGGCTACGAGCAGTACTTC
CDR3aa: CASSPLGYEQYF

abundance: .
v_gene: TRBV6-5
j_gene: TRBJ1-1
d_gene: TRBD1
CDR3nt: TGTGCCAGCAGCCCCGGGACAGGGGCTTTCTTT
CDR3aa: CASSPGTGAFF

abundance: .
v_gene: TRBV11-2
j_gene: TRBJ1-3
d_gene: .
CDR3nt: TGTGCCAGCAGCCAAGACGGGAACTCTGGAAACACCATATATTTT
CDR3aa: CASSQDGNSGNTIYF

abundance: .
v_gene: TRBV9
j_gene: TRBJ1-5
d_gene: .
CDR3nt: TGTGCCAGCAGCGAGGGGGGAGGGTATCATCAGCCCCAGCATTTT
CDR3aa: CASSEGGGYHQPQHF

abundance: .
v_gene: TRBV5-1
j_gene: TRBJ2-3
d_gene: .
CDR3nt: TGCGCCAGCAGCTTATCCCCGGGAGATTGGGCAGATACGCAGTATTTT
CDR3aa: CASSLSPGDWADTQYF

abundance: .
v_gene: TRBV19
j_gene: TRBJ1-1
d_gene: .
CDR3nt: TGTGCCAGTAGTATAGATCAGGTCGGGACAGAAGCTTTCTTT
CDR3aa: CASSIDQVGTEAFF

abundance: .
v_gene: TRBV11-1
j_gene: TRBJ2-2
d_gene: .
CDR3nt: TGTGCCAGCAGCTCTCCTCGGGGAGTCGATGCTGGGAACACCGGGGAGCTGTTTTTT
CDR3aa: CASSSPRGVDAGNTGELFF